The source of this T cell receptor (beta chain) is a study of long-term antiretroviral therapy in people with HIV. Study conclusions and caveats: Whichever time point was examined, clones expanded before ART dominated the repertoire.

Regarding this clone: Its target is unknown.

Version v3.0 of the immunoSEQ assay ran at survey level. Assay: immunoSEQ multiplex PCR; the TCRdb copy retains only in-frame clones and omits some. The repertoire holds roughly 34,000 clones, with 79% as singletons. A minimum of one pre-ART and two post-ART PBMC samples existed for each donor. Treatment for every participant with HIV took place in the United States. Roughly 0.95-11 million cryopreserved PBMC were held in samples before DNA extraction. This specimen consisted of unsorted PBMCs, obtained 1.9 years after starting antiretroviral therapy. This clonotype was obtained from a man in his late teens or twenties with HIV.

CDR3 nucleotide sequence: TGCAGCGTCGGGAGGGGGCACACCGGGGAGCTGTTTTTT. This encodes CSVGRGHTGELFF. The gene calls are TRBV29-1 and TRBJ2-2; TRBD2 might be the D (8 bases). The CDR3 sequence is 13 residues long. The germline V gene has CDR1 SQVTM and CDR2 ANQGSEA. Trimming cost V 6 bases and J 3 bases, with 11 bases left between them.